These T cell receptor beta chains were read from a single sample in a study of radiation and T cells in renal cell carcinoma. Generated by immunoSEQ multiplex PCR, the TCRdb table keeps only in-frame clones and is missing some. The sample has approximately 43,000 clones, roughly 82% seen once. This material consisted of blood, taken from a patient whose treatment included radiotherapy and nephrectomy. All receptors derive from a woman in her 70s with renal cell carcinoma. Each CDR3 is given with its conserved first and last residue. The order of the fields is clone size, D gene, J gene, V gene, CDR3 DNA, CDR3 protein. The D gene is left open where the match is weak. Expanded clones get a size class; other rows say once, few or many, or leave the size out.

-	TRBD2	TRBJ2-7	TRBV6-5	TGTGCGACTACTACCGGGCGGGGGGGCCTCTACGAGCAGTACTTC	CATTTGRGGLYEQYF
-	-	TRBJ2-1	TRBV20-1	TGCAGTGTGGCGGGGTACAATGAGCAGTTCTTC	CSVAGYNEQFF
-	TRBD1	TRBJ2-7	TRBV5-1	TGCGCCAGCAGCTTGTTCGCAGGGGGCGACGAGCAGTACTTC	CASSLFAGGDEQYF
-	TRBD1	TRBJ2-7	TRBV5-6	TGTGCCAGCAGCTTGGTAGAGGACAGGGGGGTTTACGAGCAGTACTTC	CASSLVEDRGVYEQYF
once	TRBD1	TRBJ1-5	TRBV5-4	TGTGCCAGCAGCATGGGACAGGGGAGGGGGCCCCAGCATTTT	CASSMGQGRGPQHF
few	TRBD1	TRBJ2-1	TRBV5-6	TGTGCCAGCAGCTGGACAGGGGGCTCCAATGAGCAGTTCTTC	CASSWTGGSNEQFF
few	TRBD1	TRBJ2-7	TRBV28	TGTGCCAGCAGCACAGGGGGCGCTTACCCCTACGAGCAGTACTTC	CASSTGGAYPYEQYF
-	-	TRBJ2-5	TRBV6-1	TGTGCCAGCAGTGAAGCTGGACCCCCTAGCCTTTCACAAGAGACCCAGTACTTC	CASSEAGPPSLSQETQYF
-	TRBD1	TRBJ2-2	TRBV25-1	TGTGCCAGCAGTGCCCGGACAGGGGAAGCCGGGGAGCTGTTTTTT	CASSARTGEAGELFF
-	-	TRBJ1-2	TRBV5-1	TGCGCCAGCAGCCCTACGGGCGGCCTGAATGGCTACACCTTC	CASSPTGGLNGYTF
-	-	TRBJ1-1	TRBV2	TGTGCCAGCAGTGGGGGGAGGGGAGGGACTGAAGCTTTCTTT	CASSGGRGGTEAFF
-	-	TRBJ1-1	TRBV15	TGTGCCACCAGCAGAGAGAAGGGATCGAACACTGAAGCTTTCTTT	CATSREKGSNTEAFF
-	-	TRBJ2-5	TRBV29-1	TGCAGCGTCCTAGGACAGCAAGAGACCCAGTACTTC	CSVLGQQETQYF
-	TRBD1	TRBJ1-2	TRBV29-1	TGCAGCGTCTCCGGGCCTGGACAGGGCTATGGCTACACCTTC	CSVSGPGQGYGYTF
-	-	TRBJ2-1	TRBV5-1	TGCGCCAGCAGCGCGCCCCGGGACACGTACAATGAGCAGTTCTTC	CASSAPRDTYNEQFF